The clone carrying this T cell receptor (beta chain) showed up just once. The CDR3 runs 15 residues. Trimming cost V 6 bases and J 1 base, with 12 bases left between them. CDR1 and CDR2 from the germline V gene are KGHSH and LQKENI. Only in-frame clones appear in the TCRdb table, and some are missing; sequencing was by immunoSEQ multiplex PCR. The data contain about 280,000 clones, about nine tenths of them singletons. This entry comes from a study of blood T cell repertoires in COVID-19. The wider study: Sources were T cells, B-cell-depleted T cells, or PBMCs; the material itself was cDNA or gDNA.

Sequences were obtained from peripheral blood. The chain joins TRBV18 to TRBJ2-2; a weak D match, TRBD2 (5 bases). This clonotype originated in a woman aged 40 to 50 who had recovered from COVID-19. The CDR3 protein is CASSKLGENTGELFF. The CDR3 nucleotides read TGTGCCAGCTCTAAGTTGGGAGAGAACACCGGGGAGCTGTTTTTT.